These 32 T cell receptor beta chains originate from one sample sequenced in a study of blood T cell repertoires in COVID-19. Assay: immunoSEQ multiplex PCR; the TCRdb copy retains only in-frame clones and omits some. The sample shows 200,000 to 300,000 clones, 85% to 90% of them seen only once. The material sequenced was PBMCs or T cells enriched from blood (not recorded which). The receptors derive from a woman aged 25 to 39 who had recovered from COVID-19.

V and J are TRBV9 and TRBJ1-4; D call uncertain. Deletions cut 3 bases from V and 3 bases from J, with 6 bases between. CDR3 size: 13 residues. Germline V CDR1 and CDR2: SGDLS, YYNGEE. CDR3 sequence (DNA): TGTGCCAGCAGCGGGGAGGCTAATGAAAAACTGTTTTTT. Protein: CASSGEANEKLFF.

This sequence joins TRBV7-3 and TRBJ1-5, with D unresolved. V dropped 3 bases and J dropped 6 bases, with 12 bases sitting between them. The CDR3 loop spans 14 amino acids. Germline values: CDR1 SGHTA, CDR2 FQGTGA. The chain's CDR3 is CASSLTGKGQPQHF. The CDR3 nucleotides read TGTGCCAGCAGCTTGACGGGGAAGGGTCAGCCCCAGCATTTT.

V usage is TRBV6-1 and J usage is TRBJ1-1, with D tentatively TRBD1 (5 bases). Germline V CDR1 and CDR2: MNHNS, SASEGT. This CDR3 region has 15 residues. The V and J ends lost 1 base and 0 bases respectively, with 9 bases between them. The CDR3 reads CASSEVGLMNTEAFF. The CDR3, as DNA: TGTGCCAGCAGTGAAGTGGGACTCATGAACACTGAAGCTTTCTTT.

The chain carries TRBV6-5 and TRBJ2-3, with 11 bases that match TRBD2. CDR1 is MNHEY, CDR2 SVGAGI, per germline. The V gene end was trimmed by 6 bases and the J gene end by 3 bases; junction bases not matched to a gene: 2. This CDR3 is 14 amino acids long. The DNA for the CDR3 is TGTGCCAGCAGCACTAGCGGGAGTACAGATACGCAGTATTTT. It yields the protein CASSTSGSTDTQYF.

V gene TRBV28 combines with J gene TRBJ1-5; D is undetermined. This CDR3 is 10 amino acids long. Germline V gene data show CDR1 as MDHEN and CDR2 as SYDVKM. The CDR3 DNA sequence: TGTGGATCAGGCAATCAGCCCCAGCATTTT. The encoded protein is CGSGNQPQHF.

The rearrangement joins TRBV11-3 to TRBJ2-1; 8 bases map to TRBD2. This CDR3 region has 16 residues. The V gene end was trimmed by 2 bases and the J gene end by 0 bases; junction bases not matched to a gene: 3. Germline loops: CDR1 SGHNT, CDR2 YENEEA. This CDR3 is CASSLLSGSSYNEQFF. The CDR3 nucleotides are TGTGCCAGCAGCTTACTCAGCGGGAGCTCCTACAATGAGCAGTTCTTC. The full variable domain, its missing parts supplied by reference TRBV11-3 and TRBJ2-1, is EAGVVQSPRYKIIEKKQPVAFWCNPISGHNTLYWYLQNLGQGPELLIRYENEEAVDDSQLPKDRFSAERLKGVDSTLKIQPAELGDSAVYLCASSLLSGSSYNEQFFGPGTRLTVL.

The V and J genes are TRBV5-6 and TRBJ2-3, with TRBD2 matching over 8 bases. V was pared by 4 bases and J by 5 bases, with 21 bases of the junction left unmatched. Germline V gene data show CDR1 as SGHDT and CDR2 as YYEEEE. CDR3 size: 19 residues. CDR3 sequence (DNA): TGTGCCAGCAGCGGAATCTTACGGAAGGGACTAGGTTTCAGAGATACGCAGTATTTT. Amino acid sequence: CASSGILRKGLGFRDTQYF.

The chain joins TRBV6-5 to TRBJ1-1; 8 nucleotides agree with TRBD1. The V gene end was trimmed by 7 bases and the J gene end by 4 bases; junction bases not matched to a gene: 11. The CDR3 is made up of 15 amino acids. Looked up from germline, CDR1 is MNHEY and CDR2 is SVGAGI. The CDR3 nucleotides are TGTGCCAGCACTCCTGAATTGGACAGGGTCACTGAAGCTTTCTTT. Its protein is CASTPELDRVTEAFF.

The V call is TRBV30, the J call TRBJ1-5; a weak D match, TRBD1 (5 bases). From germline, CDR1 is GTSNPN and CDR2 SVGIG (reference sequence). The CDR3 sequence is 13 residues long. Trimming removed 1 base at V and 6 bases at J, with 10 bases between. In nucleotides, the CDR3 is TGTGCCTGGAGTGGGCAGGGCGGTCAGCCCCAGCATTTT. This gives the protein CAWSGQGGQPQHF.

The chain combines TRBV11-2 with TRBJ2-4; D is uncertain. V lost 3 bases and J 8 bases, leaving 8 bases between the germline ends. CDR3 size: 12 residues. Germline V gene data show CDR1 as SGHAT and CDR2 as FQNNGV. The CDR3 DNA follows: TGTGCCAGCAGCTTTTCTAGTGACATTCAGTACTTC. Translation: CASSFSSDIQYF. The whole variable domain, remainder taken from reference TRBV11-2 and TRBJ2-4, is EAGVAQSPRYKIIEKRQSVAFWCNPISGHATLYWYQQILGQGPKLLIQFQNNGVVDDSQLPKDRFSAERLKGVDSTLKIQPAKLEDSAVYLCASSFSSDIQYFGAGTRLSVL.

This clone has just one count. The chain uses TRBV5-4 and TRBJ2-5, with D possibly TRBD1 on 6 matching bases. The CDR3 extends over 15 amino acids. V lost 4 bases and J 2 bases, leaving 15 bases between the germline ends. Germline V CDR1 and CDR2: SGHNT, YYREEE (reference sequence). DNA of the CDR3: TGTGCCAGCAGCGCAACAAGACAGGATCAAGAGACCCAGTACTTC. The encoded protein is CASSATRQDQETQYF. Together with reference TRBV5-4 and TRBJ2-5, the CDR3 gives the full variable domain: ETGVTQSPTHLIKTRGQQVTLRCSSQSGHNTVSWYQQALGQGPQFIFQYYREEENGRGNFPPRFSGLQFPNYSSELNVNALELDDSALYLCASSATRQDQETQYFGPGTRLLVL.

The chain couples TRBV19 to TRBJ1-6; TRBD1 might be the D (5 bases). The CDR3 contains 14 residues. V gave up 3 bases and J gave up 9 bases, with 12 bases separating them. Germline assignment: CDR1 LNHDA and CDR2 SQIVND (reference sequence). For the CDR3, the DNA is TGTGCCAGTAGTATCGGACATGAAGGTTCACCCCTCCACTTT. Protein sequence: CASSIGHEGSPLHF.

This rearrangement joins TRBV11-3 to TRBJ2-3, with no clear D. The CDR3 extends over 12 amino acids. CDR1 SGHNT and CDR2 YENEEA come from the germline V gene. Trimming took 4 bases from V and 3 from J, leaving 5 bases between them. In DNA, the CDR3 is TGTGCCAGCAGCTCCCAAACAGATACGCAGTATTTT. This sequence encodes CASSSQTDTQYF.

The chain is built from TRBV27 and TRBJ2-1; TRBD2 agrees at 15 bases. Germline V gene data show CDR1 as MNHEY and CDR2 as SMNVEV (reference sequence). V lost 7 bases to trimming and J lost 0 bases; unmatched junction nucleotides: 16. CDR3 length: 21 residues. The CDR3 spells CASTPLWTSGRAILSYNEQFF. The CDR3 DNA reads TGTGCCAGCACCCCTTTGTGGACTAGCGGGAGGGCCATTCTCTCCTACAATGAGCAGTTCTTC.

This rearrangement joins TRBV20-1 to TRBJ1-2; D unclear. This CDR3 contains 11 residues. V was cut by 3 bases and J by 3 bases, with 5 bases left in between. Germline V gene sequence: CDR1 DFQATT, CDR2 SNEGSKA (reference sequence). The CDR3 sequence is CSARGDYGYTF. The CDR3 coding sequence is TGCAGTGCTAGGGGCGACTATGGCTACACCTTC.

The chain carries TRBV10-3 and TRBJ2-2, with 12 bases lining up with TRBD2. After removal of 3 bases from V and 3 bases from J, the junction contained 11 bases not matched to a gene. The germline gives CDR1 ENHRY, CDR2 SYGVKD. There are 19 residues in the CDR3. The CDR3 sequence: CAISEWRLAGATDTGELFF. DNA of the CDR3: TGTGCCATCAGTGAATGGAGACTAGCGGGAGCTACGGACACCGGGGAGCTGTTTTTT.

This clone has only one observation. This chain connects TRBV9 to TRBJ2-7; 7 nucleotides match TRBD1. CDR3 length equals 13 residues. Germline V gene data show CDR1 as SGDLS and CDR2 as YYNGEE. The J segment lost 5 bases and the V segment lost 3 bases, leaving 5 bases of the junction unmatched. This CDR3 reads CASSADQGDEQYF. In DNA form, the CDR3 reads TGTGCCAGCAGCGCAGACCAGGGGGACGAGCAGTACTTC.

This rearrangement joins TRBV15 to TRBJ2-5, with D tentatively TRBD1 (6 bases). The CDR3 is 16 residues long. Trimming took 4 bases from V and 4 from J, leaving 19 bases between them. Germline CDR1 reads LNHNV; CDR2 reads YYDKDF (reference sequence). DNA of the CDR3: TGTGCCACCAGCATGCAATTATTAAAAGGGGGAGAGACCCAGTACTTC. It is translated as CATSMQLLKGGETQYF.

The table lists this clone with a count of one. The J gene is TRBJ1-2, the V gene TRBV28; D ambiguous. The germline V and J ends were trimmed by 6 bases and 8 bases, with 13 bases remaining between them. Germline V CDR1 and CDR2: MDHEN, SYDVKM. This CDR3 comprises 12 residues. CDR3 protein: CASREFMGGYTF. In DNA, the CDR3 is TGTGCCAGCAGGGAATTCATGGGCGGCTACACCTTC.

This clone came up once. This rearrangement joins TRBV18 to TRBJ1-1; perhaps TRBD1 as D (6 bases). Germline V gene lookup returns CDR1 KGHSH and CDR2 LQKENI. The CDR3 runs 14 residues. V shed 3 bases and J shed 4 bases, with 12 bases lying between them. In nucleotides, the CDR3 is TGTGCCAGCTCACCCGACAGGTACCTCACTGAAGCTTTCTTT. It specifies CASSPDRYLTEAFF. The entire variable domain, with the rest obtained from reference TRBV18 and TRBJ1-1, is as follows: NAGVMQNPRHLVRRRGQEARLRCSPMKGHSHVYWYRQLPEEGLKFMVYLQKENIIDESGMPKERFSAEFPKEGPSILRIQQVVRGDSAAYFCASSPDRYLTEAFFGQGTRLTVV.

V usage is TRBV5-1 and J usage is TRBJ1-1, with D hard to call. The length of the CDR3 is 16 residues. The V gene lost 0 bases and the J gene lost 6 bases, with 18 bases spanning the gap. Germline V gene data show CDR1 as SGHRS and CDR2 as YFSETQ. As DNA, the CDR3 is TGCGCCAGCAGCTTGGTATATCGGGGTCAAATTCCTGAAGCTTTCTTT. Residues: CASSLVYRGQIPEAFF.

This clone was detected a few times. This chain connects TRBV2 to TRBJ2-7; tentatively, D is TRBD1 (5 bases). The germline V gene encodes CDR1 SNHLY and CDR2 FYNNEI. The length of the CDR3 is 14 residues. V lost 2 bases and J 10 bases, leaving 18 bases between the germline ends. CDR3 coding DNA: TGTGCCAGCAGTGAACAGGGTTCTAGAGCCCATCAGTACTTC. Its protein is CASSEQGSRAHQYF.

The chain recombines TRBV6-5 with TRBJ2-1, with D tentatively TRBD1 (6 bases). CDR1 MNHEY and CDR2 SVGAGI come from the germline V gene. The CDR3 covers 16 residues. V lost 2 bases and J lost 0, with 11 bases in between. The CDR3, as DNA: TGTGCCAGCAGTTACGGCACAGGGAGCTCCTACAATGAGCAGTTCTTC. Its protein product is CASSYGTGSSYNEQFF.

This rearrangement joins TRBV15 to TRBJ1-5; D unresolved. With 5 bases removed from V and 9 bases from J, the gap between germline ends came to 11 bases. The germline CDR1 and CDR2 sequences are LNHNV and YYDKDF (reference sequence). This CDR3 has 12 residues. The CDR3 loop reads CATSPVKAPQHF. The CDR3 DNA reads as TGTGCCACCAGCCCCGTTAAAGCGCCCCAGCATTTT.

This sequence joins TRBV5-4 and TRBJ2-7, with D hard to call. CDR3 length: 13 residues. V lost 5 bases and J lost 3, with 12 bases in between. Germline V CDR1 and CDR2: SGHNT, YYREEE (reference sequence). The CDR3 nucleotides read TGTGCCAGCAGTTCTCTAGAAGTCTACGAGCAGTACTTC. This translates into CASSSLEVYEQYF.

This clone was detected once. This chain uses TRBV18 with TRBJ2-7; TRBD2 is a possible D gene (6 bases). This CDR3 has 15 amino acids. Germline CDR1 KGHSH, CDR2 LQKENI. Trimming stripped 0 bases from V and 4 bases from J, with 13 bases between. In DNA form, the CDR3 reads TGTGCCAGCTCACCACCGGGAATAGCGGTATACGAGCAGTACTTC. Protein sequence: CASSPPGIAVYEQYF.

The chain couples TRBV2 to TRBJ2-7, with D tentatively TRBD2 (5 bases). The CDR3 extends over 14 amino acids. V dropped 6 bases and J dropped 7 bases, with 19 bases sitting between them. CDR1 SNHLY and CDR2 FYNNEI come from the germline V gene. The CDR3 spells CASSVSPAPGEQYF. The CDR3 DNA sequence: TGTGCCAGCAGCGTTAGTCCCGCTCCGGGGGAGCAGTACTTC.

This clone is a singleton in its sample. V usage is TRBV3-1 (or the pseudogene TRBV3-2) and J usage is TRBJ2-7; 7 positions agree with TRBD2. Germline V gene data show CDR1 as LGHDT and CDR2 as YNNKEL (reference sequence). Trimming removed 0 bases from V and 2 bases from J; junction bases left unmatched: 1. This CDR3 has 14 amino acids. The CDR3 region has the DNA TGTGCCAGCAGCCAAGACAGCGGGACCTACGAGCAGTACTTC. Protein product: CASSQDSGTYEQYF.

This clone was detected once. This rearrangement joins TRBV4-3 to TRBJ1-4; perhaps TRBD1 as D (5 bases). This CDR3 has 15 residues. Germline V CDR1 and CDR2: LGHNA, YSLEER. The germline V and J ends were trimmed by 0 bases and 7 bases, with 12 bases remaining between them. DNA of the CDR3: TGCGCCAGCAGCCAAGACCGAAGGGGAGGTGAAAAACTGTTTTTT. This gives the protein CASSQDRRGGEKLFF.

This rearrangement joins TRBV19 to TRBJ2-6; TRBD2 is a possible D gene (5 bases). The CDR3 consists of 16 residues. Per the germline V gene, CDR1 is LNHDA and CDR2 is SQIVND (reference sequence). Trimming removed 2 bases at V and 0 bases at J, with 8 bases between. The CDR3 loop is CASSITGFSGANVLTF. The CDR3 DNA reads TGTGCCAGTAGTATAACGGGGTTCTCTGGGGCCAACGTCCTGACTTTC. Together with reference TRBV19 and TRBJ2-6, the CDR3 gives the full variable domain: DGGITQSPKYLFRKEGQNVTLSCEQNLNHDAMYWYRQDPGQGLRLIYYSQIVNDFQKGDIAEGYSVSREKKESFPLTVTSAQKNPTAFYLCASSITGFSGANVLTFGAGSRLTVL.

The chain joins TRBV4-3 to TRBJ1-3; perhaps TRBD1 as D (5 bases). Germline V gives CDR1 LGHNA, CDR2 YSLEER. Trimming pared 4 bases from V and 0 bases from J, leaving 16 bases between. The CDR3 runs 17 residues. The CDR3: CASSLRGQIISGNTIYF. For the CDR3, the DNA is TGCGCCAGCAGCCTTAGGGGCCAGATTATCTCTGGAAACACCATATATTTT.

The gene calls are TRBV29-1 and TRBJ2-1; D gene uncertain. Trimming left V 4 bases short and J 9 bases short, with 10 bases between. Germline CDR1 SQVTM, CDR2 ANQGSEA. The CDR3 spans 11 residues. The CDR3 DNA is TGCAGCGTTGGGGCAGCCGGTGAGCAGTTCTTC. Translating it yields CSVGAAGEQFF.